This T cell receptor (beta chain) was recovered during a study of blood T cell repertoires in COVID-19. The study counted Cohort 3 donors as recovered given two negative PCRs, clearance, or symptom resolution. On this clone itself: Other DNA sequences in this specimen translate into the identical CDR3.

Libraries were prepared by immunoSEQ multiplex PCR; TCRdb keeps only in-frame clonotypes and omits some of them. The table lists about 200,000 clones, more than 65% of them singletons, with approximately 7.6% in the top ten. The source is a middle-aged man who had recovered from COVID-19. Sample: PBMCs or T cells enriched from blood (not recorded which).

The CDR3 region is CASSLDRSSGNTIYF. The DNA of the CDR3 is TGCGCCAGCAGCTTGGACAGATCCTCTGGAAACACCATATATTTT. The V gene is TRBV5-1, the J gene TRBJ1-3, with D unclear. The CDR3 is made up of 15 amino acids. Germline CDR1 reads SGHRS; CDR2 reads YFSETQ. V lost 0 bases and J lost 0, with 7 bases in between.